This T cell receptor beta chain was identified in a study of T cells in Graves' hyperthyroidism and ophthalmopathy. Stable disease denoted Graves' hyperthyroidism without ophthalmopathy progression within 18 months. Hyperthyroidism had been newly diagnosed in patients aged 18 to 65, and its duration was under 2 months. Those patients with uncontrolled infection, other autoimmune disease, pregnancy or lactation were excluded. V was trimmed by 4 bases and J by 7 bases, leaving 7 bases between them. The CDR3 has 12 residues. From germline, CDR1 is LNHNV and CDR2 YYDKDF (reference sequence). RNA transcripts provided the source from which TCR beta CDR3 regions were amplified. During a first-round RT-PCR of the TCR CDR3, the HTBI primer set was used. TCRdb redid the calling of the multiplex PCR reads with MiXCR, one entry per CDR3 protein. This sample carries about 740,000 distinct CDR3 sequences, 14% of them seen once, and the ten largest clones take more than 8.5%.

The sample holds a few counts of this clonotype. The sequence derives from a woman between 18 and 29 years old with Graves' hyperthyroidism. Sequenced sample: blood. This chain connects TRBV15 to TRBJ2-2; perhaps TRBD2 as D (5 bases). Here the CDR3 reads CATSTGIGELFF. As DNA, the CDR3 is TGTGCCACCAGCACCGGGATCGGGGAGCTGTTTTTT.